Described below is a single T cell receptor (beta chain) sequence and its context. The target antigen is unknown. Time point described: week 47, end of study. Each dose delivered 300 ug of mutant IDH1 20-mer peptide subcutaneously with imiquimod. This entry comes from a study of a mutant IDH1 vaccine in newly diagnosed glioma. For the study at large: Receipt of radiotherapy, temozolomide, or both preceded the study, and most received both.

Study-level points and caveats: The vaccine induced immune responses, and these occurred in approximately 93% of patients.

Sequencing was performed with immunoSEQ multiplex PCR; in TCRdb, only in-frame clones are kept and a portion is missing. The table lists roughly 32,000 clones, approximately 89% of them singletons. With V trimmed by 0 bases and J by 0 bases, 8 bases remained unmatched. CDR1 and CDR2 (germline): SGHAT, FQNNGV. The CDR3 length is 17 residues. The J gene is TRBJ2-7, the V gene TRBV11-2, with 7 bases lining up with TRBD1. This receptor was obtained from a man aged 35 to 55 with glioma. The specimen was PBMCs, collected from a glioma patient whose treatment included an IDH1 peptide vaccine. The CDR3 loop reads CASSLDRGTVSSYEQYV. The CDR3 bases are TGTGCCAGCAGCTTAGATAGGGGGACAGTGAGCTCCTACGAGCAGTACGTC.